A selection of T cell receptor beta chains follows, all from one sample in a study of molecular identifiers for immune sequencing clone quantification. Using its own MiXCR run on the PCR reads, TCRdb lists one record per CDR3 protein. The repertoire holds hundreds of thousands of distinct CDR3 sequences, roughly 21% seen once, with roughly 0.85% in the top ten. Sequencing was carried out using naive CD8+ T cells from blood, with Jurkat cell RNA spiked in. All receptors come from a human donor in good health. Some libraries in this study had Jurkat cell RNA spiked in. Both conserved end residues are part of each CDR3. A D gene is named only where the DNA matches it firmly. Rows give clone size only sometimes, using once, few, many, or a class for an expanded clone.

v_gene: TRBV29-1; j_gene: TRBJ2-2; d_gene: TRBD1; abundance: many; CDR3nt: TGCAGCGTCACAACAGGGGGCATCGGGGAGCTGTTTTTT; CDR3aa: CSVTTGGIGELFF
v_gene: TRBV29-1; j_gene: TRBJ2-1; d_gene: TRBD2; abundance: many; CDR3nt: TGCAGCGGCAGGGTAGCGGGAGTCAATGAGCAGTTCTTC; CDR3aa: CSGRVAGVNEQFF
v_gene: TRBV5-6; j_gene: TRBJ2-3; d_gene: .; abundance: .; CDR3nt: TGTGCCGGCAGCTTGGCCTTAGATACGCAGTATTTT; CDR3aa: CAGSLALDTQYF
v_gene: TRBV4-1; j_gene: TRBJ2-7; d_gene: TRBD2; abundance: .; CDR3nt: TGCGCCAGCAGCTACCCCGGGGCTAGCGGCTACGAGCAGTACTTC; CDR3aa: CASSYPGASGYEQYF
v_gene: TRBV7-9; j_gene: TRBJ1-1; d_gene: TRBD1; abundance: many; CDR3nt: TGTGCCAGCAGCCCGTTCCAGGGGGCAACTGAAGCTTTCTTT; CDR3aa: CASSPFQGATEAFF
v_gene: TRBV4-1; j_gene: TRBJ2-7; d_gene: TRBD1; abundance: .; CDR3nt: TGCGCCAGCAGCCAAGCCCGACAGGGAGTCTACGAGCAGTACTTC; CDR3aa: CASSQARQGVYEQYF
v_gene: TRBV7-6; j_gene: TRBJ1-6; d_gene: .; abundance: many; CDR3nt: TGTGCCAGCAGCCTTTCTTCCACCGGGTCCTTCTATAATTCACCCCTCCACTTT; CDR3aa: CASSLSSTGSFYNSPLHF
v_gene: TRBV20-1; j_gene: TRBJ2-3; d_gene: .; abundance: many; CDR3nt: TGCAGTGCCCCAGGGAGCACAGATACGCAGTATTTT; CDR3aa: CSAPGSTDTQYF
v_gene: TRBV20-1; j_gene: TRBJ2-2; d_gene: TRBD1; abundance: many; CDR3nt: TGCAGTGCTAGAGAAAGGGGGCGCAGGACCGGGGAGCTGTTTTTT; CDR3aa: CSARERGRRTGELFF
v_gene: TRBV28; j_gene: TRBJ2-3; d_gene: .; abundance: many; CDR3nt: TGTGCCAGCAGTTCCCCCTGGGGGGGGCAGGGGGCAGATACGCAGTATTTT; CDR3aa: CASSSPWGGQGADTQYF
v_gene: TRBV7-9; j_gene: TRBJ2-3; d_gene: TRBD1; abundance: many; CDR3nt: TGTGCCAGCAGCCCGCGGACAGGCACTACCCCAAAGTATTTT; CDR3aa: CASSPRTGTTPKYF
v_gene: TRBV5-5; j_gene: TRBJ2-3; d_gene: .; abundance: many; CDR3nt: TGTGCCAGCAGCCCCGACCCAGATACGCAGTATTTT; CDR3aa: CASSPDPDTQYF
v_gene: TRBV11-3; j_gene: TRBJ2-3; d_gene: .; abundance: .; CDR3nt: TGTGCCAGCAGTCAGGCCGGGCAGGGGGGCCCAGATACGCAGTATTTT; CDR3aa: CASSQAGQGGPDTQYF
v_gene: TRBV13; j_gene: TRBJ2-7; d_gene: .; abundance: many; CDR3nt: TGTGCCAGCAGCTCCACGTCGGGCGAGCAGTACTTC; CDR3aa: CASSSTSGEQYF
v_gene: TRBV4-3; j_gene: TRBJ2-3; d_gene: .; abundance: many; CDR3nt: TGCGCCAGCAGCCAGTCCCTCCGGGCGGCCATCGGCCATACGCAGTATTTT; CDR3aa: CASSQSLRAAIGHTQYF
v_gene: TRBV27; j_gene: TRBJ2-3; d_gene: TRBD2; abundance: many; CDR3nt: TGTGCCAGCAGTTCCGGACTAGTTTACTCCACAGATACGCAGTATTTT; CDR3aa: CASSSGLVYSTDTQYF
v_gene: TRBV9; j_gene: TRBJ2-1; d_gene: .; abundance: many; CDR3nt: TGTGCCAGCAGCGCCAGGGGCGGTGGTGAGCAGTTCTTC; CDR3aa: CASSARGGGEQFF
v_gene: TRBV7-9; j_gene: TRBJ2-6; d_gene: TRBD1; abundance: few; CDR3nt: TGTGCCAGCAGCCGGACAGGGTCTGGGGCCAACGTCCTGACTTTC; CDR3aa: CASSRTGSGANVLTF
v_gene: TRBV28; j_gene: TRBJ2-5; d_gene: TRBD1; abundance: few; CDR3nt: TGTGCCAGCAGTTCTGACAGGGGGCGGGTAGAGACCCAGTACTTC; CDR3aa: CASSSDRGRVETQYF
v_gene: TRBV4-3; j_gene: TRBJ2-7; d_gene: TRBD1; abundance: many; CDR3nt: TGCGCCAGCAGCCTCACGACAGGGGCCTACGAGCAGTACTTC; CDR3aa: CASSLTTGAYEQYF
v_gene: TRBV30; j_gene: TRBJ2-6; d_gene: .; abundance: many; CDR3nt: TGTGCCTGGAGCCAAAAACCGGGACGGACCCTCTCTGGGGCCAACGTCCTGACTTTC; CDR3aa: CAWSQKPGRTLSGANVLTF